This TCR beta chain was documented in a study of blood T cell repertoires in COVID-19. Study details: Some COVID-19 samples were acute and others convalescent; all came from the United States, Italy and Spain. T cells, B-cell-depleted T cells, or PBMCs supplied cDNA or gDNA.

In the study's own analysis: Reference gene primer amplification in the assay estimated nucleated cell counts. Only in-frame clones appear in the TCRdb table, and some are missing; sequencing was by immunoSEQ multiplex PCR. The V and J calls and clone size come from that table; D and trimming were worked out from the DNA. The data hold around 270,000 clones, with around 89% observed a single time. This clone was observed once. Per the germline V gene, CDR1 is SNHLY and CDR2 is FYNNEI. The length of the CDR3 is 13 residues. V lost 3 bases, J lost 2 bases, and 7 bases lay in between. The source material was peripheral blood. This sequence was found in a man in his forties with acute or convalescent COVID-19. The chain recombines TRBV2 with TRBJ1-1; D gene ambiguous. CDR3 sequence reads: CASSDQFNTEAFF. CDR3 DNA: TGTGCCAGCAGTGATCAGTTTAACACTGAAGCTTTCTTT.